Shown below are 21 T cell receptor beta chains from a single sample sequenced in a study of shared clonotypes between healthy human individuals. Clones were sequenced by immunoSEQ multiplex PCR, and TCRdb holds only the in-frame ones, with some missing. The data contain about 700,000 clones, 74% of them seen just once; the ten biggest clones take up over 1.5%. Sequenced: memory CD4+ T cells sorted from blood. Stated subset: CD45RA-negative fraction. The receptors here all came from a woman aged 25 to 39 in good health.

The chain employs TRBV19 and TRBJ2-7, with no clear D. Germline V CDR1 and CDR2: LNHDA, SQIVND (reference sequence). The CDR3 contains 14 residues. V lost 5 bases and J 1 base, leaving 12 bases between the germline ends. CDR3: CASSLAFLSYEQYF. DNA for the CDR3: TGTGCCAGTAGTCTCGCCTTCCTATCCTACGAGCAGTACTTC.

This rearrangement joins TRBV5-4 to TRBJ1-1; D call uncertain. Trimming pared 0 bases from V and 1 base from J, leaving 4 bases between. The CDR3 has 13 amino acids. CDR1 is SGHNT and CDR2 is YYREEE in the germline V gene (reference sequence). This chain's CDR3 is CASSLARNTEAFF. For the CDR3, the DNA is TGTGCCAGCAGCTTGGCCAGGAACACTGAAGCTTTCTTT.

V and J are TRBV6-6 and TRBJ1-2, with no clear D. Trimming cost V 10 bases and J 0 bases, with 15 bases left between them. Germline values: CDR1 MNHNY, CDR2 SVGAGI (reference sequence). This CDR3 comprises 14 residues. The CDR3 loop is CATSTGIANYGYTF. The CDR3 nucleotides read TGTGCCACCTCTACGGGGATAGCTAACTATGGCTACACCTTC.

The chain uses TRBV19 and TRBJ1-5; tentatively, D is TRBD1 (5 bases). The germline CDR1 and CDR2 sequences are LNHDA and SQIVND (reference sequence). CDR3 length: 14 amino acids. Trimming took 8 bases from V and 2 from J, leaving 13 bases between them. The CDR3, as DNA: TGTGCCAGTCAGAGACAGCTCGGCAATCAGCCCCAGCATTTT. This gives the protein CASQRQLGNQPQHF.

The V gene is TRBV7-9, the J gene TRBJ1-3; D gene uncertain. V was trimmed by 3 bases and J by 2 bases, leaving 11 bases between them. Germline values: CDR1 SEHNR, CDR2 FQNEAQ (reference sequence). The CDR3 covers 15 residues. In DNA, the CDR3 is TGTGCCAGCAGCTTCTGGACTCAACCTGGAAACACCATATATTTT. Translating gives CASSFWTQPGNTIYF. The complete variable domain, with remaining parts taken from reference TRBV7-9 and TRBJ1-3, reads DTGVSQNPRHKITKRGQNVTFRCDPISEHNRLYWYRQTLGQGPEFLTYFQNEAQLEKSRLLSDRFSAERPKGSFSTLEIQRTEQGDSAMYLCASSFWTQPGNTIYFGEGSWLTVV.

The CDR3 sequence: CAISETQPTSGRPSSYNEQFF. The CDR3 DNA reads TGTGCCATCAGTGAGACCCAACCGACTAGCGGGAGACCTAGCTCCTACAATGAGCAGTTCTTC. The chain uses TRBV10-3 and TRBJ2-1, with 12 bases that match TRBD2. V lost 2 bases and J lost 0; bases outside the gene matches: 14. This CDR3 region has 21 residues. CDR1 and CDR2 from the germline V gene are ENHRY and SYGVKD.

The rearrangement links TRBV7-8 to TRBJ2-3, with 11 positions matching TRBD2. After removal of 0 bases from V and 1 base from J, the junction contained 12 bases not matched to a gene. There are 20 residues in the CDR3. CDR1 and CDR2 from the germline V gene are SGHVS and FQNEAQ. CDR3 nucleotides: TGTGCCAGCAGCTTAGCTTTCTTACTAGCGGGAGTTGGAGGCACAGATACGCAGTATTTT. Amino acid sequence: CASSLAFLLAGVGGTDTQYF.

V is TRBV15 and J is TRBJ2-7; D may be TRBD2 (5 bases). This CDR3 is 15 amino acids long. Trimming left V 0 bases short and J 0 bases short, with 9 bases between. The V gene's germline CDR1 is LNHNV and CDR2 YYDKDF (reference sequence). CDR3 bases: TGTGCCACCAGCAGAGATCCCAGCGGCTCCTACGAGCAGTACTTC. It specifies CATSRDPSGSYEQYF.

The chain is built from TRBV27 and TRBJ2-3, with D hard to call. The V gene lost 5 bases and the J gene lost 3 bases, with 9 bases spanning the gap. This CDR3 spans 13 amino acids. Germline V gives CDR1 MNHEY, CDR2 SMNVEV (reference sequence). The CDR3 is CASSPSTTDTQYF. The CDR3 nucleotides read TGTGCCAGCAGTCCCTCGACTACAGATACGCAGTATTTT.

J is TRBJ1-2 and V is TRBV28; D perhaps matches TRBD1 (6 bases). The ends were cut back, 10 bases at V and 1 base at J, with 19 bases in the middle. CDR1 and CDR2 (germline): MDHEN, SYDVKM. The CDR3 extends over 15 amino acids. CDR3 region: CATTPGQGINYGYTF. CDR3 DNA: TGTGCCACAACCCCGGGGCAGGGGATTAACTATGGCTACACCTTC.

V and J are TRBV19 and TRBJ1-1; the match to TRBD1 covers 7 bases. V gave up 5 bases and J gave up 5 bases; unmatched junction bases: 20. The CDR3 contains 18 residues. Germline lookup yields CDR1 LNHDA and CDR2 SQIVND (reference sequence). CDR3 in amino acids: CASSLPPQGFFLWTEAFF. The CDR3 DNA reads TGTGCCAGTAGTCTCCCCCCACAGGGGTTCTTCCTCTGGACTGAAGCTTTCTTT.

This chain connects TRBV27 to TRBJ2-5; D remains ambiguous. CDR3 length: 14 residues. Germline-derived CDR1 and CDR2 are MNHEY and SMNVEV (reference sequence). Trimming removed 2 bases at V and 5 bases at J, with 12 bases between. The CDR3 region has the DNA TGTGCCAGCAGTTTAGTCGGCTCCGCGGAGACCCAGTACTTC. Residues: CASSLVGSAETQYF.

The V gene is TRBV19, the J gene TRBJ2-6, with D hard to call. With 2 bases removed from V and 4 bases from J, the gap between germline ends came to 9 bases. This CDR3 spans 15 amino acids. The germline gives CDR1 LNHDA, CDR2 SQIVND (reference sequence). Here the CDR3 reads CASSIRTKGANVLTF. The CDR3 DNA sequence: TGTGCCAGTAGTATAAGGACGAAGGGGGCCAACGTCCTGACTTTC.

The rearrangement joins TRBV6-4 to TRBJ2-3; D is perhaps TRBD2 (5 bases). Looked up from germline, CDR1 is MRHNA and CDR2 is SNTAGT. Trimming took off 3 bases at V and 6 bases at J, with 19 bases between the two ends. The CDR3 covers 16 residues. CDR3 sequence: CASSESAGLSSDTQYF. CDR3 bases: TGTGCCAGCAGTGAGTCGGCGGGCCTCTCCTCGGATACGCAGTATTTT.

This clone was detected once. The chain employs TRBV6-4 and TRBJ2-1, with 9 bases lining up with TRBD2. Per germline, CDR1 MRHNA and CDR2 SNTAGT. With V trimmed by 5 bases and J by 0 bases, 5 bases remained unmatched. The CDR3 loop spans 16 amino acids. In nucleotides, the CDR3 is TGTGCCAGCAGTCGACTAGCGGACAGCTCCTACAATGAGCAGTTCTTC. Translating it yields CASSRLADSSYNEQFF.

The chain uses TRBV6-1 and TRBJ1-2, with 8 bases identical to TRBD1. CDR1 is MNHNS, CDR2 SASEGT, per germline. V was pared by 4 bases and J by 5 bases, with 9 bases of the junction left unmatched. The CDR3 sequence is 15 residues long. The CDR3 reads CASSGQGFLSYGYTF. CDR3 DNA: TGTGCCAGCAGTGGACAGGGGTTCTTGTCATATGGCTACACCTTC.

The chain joins TRBV5-1 to TRBJ1-2; D may be TRBD1 (5 bases). V lost 2 bases and J 0 bases, leaving 11 bases between the germline ends. The CDR3 contains 15 residues. Germline V gene lookup returns CDR1 SGHRS and CDR2 YFSETQ. CDR3 in DNA: TGCGCCAGCAGCTTCGGGACGGATGCTAACTATGGCTACACCTTC. This translates into CASSFGTDANYGYTF.

The rearrangement links TRBV30 to TRBJ2-3; 10 positions match TRBD2. Unmatched junction bases numbered 9, after V lost 3 bases and J lost 0 bases. The length of the CDR3 is 17 residues. The germline gives CDR1 GTSNPN, CDR2 SVGIG (reference sequence). The CDR3 bases are TGTGCCTGGAGCGCCCCCGGACTAGCGGCTAGCACAGATACGCAGTATTTT. Translation gives CAWSAPGLAASTDTQYF.

In its sample, this clone was seen once. This sequence joins TRBV19 and TRBJ1-5; D possibly corresponds to TRBD1 (5 bases). The CDR3 covers 14 residues. The ends were cut back, 5 bases at V and 3 bases at J, with 11 bases in the middle. Germline V gene sequence: CDR1 LNHDA, CDR2 SQIVND (reference sequence). CDR3 amino acids: CASSRAGNNQPQHF. CDR3 DNA sequence: TGTGCCAGTAGTCGGGCAGGGAACAATCAGCCCCAGCATTTT. The whole variable domain, remainder taken from reference TRBV19 and TRBJ1-5, is DGGITQSPKYLFRKEGQNVTLSCEQNLNHDAMYWYRQDPGQGLRLIYYSQIVNDFQKGDIAEGYSVSREKKESFPLTVTSAQKNPTAFYLCASSRAGNNQPQHFGDGTRLSIL.

The genes are TRBV7-2 and TRBJ2-1; TRBD1 agrees at 7 bases. This CDR3 spans 12 amino acids. Germline assignment: CDR1 SGHTA and CDR2 FQGNSA. The V and J ends lost 4 bases and 8 bases, in that order; junction bases with no gene match: 2. The CDR3 DNA reads as TGTGCCAGCAGCTCCACAGGGGATGAGCAGTTCTTC. This gives the protein CASSSTGDEQFF.

The chain couples TRBV14 to TRBJ2-3; 8 positions match TRBD2. The CDR3 loop spans 15 amino acids. In germline, CDR1 is SGHDN, CDR2 FVKESK. Germline trimming cut 4 bases from V and 3 bases from J; bases unmatched to any gene: 6. The CDR3 DNA reads TGTGCCAGCAGCCTTGGACTAGCTGGGACAGATACGCAGTATTTT. Its protein is CASSLGLAGTDTQYF.